A single T cell receptor beta chain is shown here with its context. The target antigen is unknown. This sample is part of a study of T cell clones after liver transplantation. Overall study context: Blood was drawn pre-transplant, before withdrawal, and after full or failed withdrawal.

Produced via immunoSEQ multiplex PCR; TCRdb's table is partial and in-frame only. The sample has tens of thousands of clones, around 78% seen once; the top ten hold about 2.5%. Findings and limits, study-wide: Donor-reactive sequences fell more than third party-reactive ones, suggesting partial deletion.

The CDR3 spans 14 residues. Between the trimmed V and J ends, which lost 8 bases and 0 bases, there was a span of 10 bases. Germline V CDR1 and CDR2: SGHTA, FQGTGA. The input for sequencing was CD4+ T cells from blood, taken at the 22-month timepoint. The TCR originated in a human patient who received a liver transplant. Some of the T cells may derive from the graft donor. The chain joins TRBV7-3 to TRBJ1-4; D is undetermined. CDR3 loop: CASFLPATNEKLFF. CDR3 DNA: TGTGCCAGCTTCTTGCCCGCAACTAATGAAAAACTGTTTTTT.